What follows are 9 T cell receptor beta chains derived from one specimen sequenced in a study of OX40 agonist ivuxolimab in advanced cancers. Profiling relied on immunoSEQ multiplex PCR, and the TCRdb table lists in-frame clones only, not all of them. The repertoire holds over 60,000 clones, 85% seen once, with approximately 4% in the top ten. Here the sequenced sample was CD4+ or CD8+ T cells sorted from blood, taken in a trial of the OX40 agonist ivuxolimab. The receptors derive from an adult with an advanced solid tumor such as melanoma, head and neck, liver or kidney cancer.

The chain carries TRBV2 and TRBJ2-2; TRBD2 might be the D (6 bases). The CDR3 sequence is 15 residues long. V lost 10 bases and J 4 bases, leaving 19 bases between the germline ends. Germline assignment: CDR1 SNHLY and CDR2 FYNNEI. The CDR3 DNA reads TGTGCCACGAAGACTAGTACGGTTCCCACCGGGGAGCTGTTTTTT. Translated, it gives CATKTSTVPTGELFF.

The gene calls are TRBV9 and TRBJ2-7; no reliable D call. Trimming removed 0 bases from V and 1 base from J, with 8 bases in between. CDR1 is SGDLS, CDR2 YYNGEE, per germline. The CDR3 sequence is 14 residues long. CDR3 loop: CASSVAQQSYEQYF. The CDR3 nucleotides are TGTGCCAGCAGCGTAGCACAGCAGTCCTACGAGCAGTACTTC.

The rearrangement links TRBV5-4 to TRBJ2-2; 9 bases are shared with TRBD1. The CDR3 extends over 17 amino acids. Unmatched junction bases numbered 9, after V lost 2 bases and J lost 4 bases. Germline V CDR1 and CDR2: SGHNT, YYREEE (reference sequence). The CDR3 loop reads CASSFGTGSVRTGELFF. The CDR3 bases are TGTGCCAGCAGCTTTGGGACAGGGTCGGTTCGCACCGGGGAGCTGTTTTTT.

This chain connects TRBV5-1 to TRBJ2-2, with D possibly TRBD2 on 5 matching bases. V was shortened by 1 base and J by 0 bases, with 7 bases between the two germline ends. The V gene's germline CDR1 is SGHRS and CDR2 YFSETQ. The CDR3 has 15 amino acids. The CDR3 loop is CASSLRTPNTGELFF. The CDR3 nucleotides are TGCGCCAGCAGCTTGAGGACTCCGAACACCGGGGAGCTGTTTTTT.

The rearrangement joins TRBV7-9 to TRBJ1-6; 8 bases are shared with TRBD1. The CDR3 totals 16 residues. The germline V gene encodes CDR1 SEHNR and CDR2 FQNEAQ (reference sequence). With 1 base clipped from V and 7 bases from J, the junction kept 6 bases outside the gene matches. This CDR3 is CASSLVGQVSNSPLHF. CDR3 in DNA: TGTGCCAGCAGCTTAGTGGGACAGGTCTCCAATTCACCCCTCCACTTT.

As regards this clone: Other DNA sequences within the sample encode an identical CDR3. The rearrangement joins TRBV6-5 to TRBJ2-5; D is undetermined. From germline, CDR1 is MNHEY and CDR2 SVGAGI. V shed 5 bases and J shed 5 bases, with 6 bases lying between them. The CDR3 consists of 11 residues. In DNA form, the CDR3 reads TGTGCCAGCAGTACTCGTGAGACCCAGTACTTC. Amino acid sequence: CASSTRETQYF.

This chain links TRBV6-6 with TRBJ1-2, with TRBD1 identical over 8 bases. The CDR3 runs to 16 residues. Germline V gives CDR1 MNHNY, CDR2 SVGAGI (reference sequence). The trim removed 0 bases at V and 2 bases at J, leaving 5 bases unmatched. The CDR3 loop is CASSYSPTGANYGYTF. CDR3 DNA: TGTGCCAGCAGTTACTCCCCGACAGGGGCCAACTATGGCTACACCTTC.

The chain carries TRBV7-2 and TRBJ2-1; D is unresolved. The CDR3 is 12 amino acids. Trimming took off 1 base at V and 7 bases at J, with 5 bases between the two ends. Germline CDR1 reads SGHTA; CDR2 reads FQGNSA. The CDR3 region is CASSLVRNEQFF. CDR3 bases: TGTGCCAGCAGCTTAGTCAGGAATGAGCAGTTCTTC.

This clone showed up just once. The rearrangement uses TRBV7-3 and TRBJ2-2; 7 bases line up with TRBD2. After removal of 0 bases from V and 4 bases from J, the junction contained 8 bases not matched to a gene. Germline V CDR1 and CDR2: SGHTA, FQGTGA. This CDR3 has 17 amino acids. The CDR3 spells CASSLTTGGWSTGELFF. The CDR3 nucleotides read TGTGCCAGCAGCTTAACTACGGGGGGTTGGAGCACCGGGGAGCTGTTTTTT.